These 5 T cell receptor beta chains were all obtained from the same sample, sequenced in a study of memory CD4+ T cells and cytomegalovirus serostatus. Single viable CD3+CD4+CD8-CD45RO+ cells were sorted as the memory CD4+ T cells. Data came from immunoSEQ multiplex PCR; TCRdb stores just in-frame clones and leaves some out. The sample carries roughly 76,000 clones, around 78% recorded once. Sequenced material: memory CD4+ T cells from blood. These receptors all come from an adult in good health and CMV-seropositive.

The V gene is TRBV7-2, the J gene TRBJ2-2; 7 bases align to TRBD1. V lost 4 bases and J lost 8; bases outside the gene matches: 7. The CDR3 has 14 residues. Germline CDR1 and CDR2: SGHTA and FQGNSA. DNA of the CDR3: TGTGCCAGCAGCTCACCGACAGGGCAAGGGGAGCTGTTTTTT. Its protein product is CASSSPTGQGELFF.

This sequence joins TRBV5-1 and TRBJ1-3; TRBD1 matches at 7 bases. The CDR3 loop spans 17 amino acids. J gave up 0 bases and V 4 bases, and 10 bases lay outside the gene matches. From germline, CDR1 is SGHRS and CDR2 YFSETQ. CDR3 nucleotides: TGCGCCAGCAGCCCGTTGGGACAGACGAGCTCTGGAAACACCATATATTTT. It encodes CASSPLGQTSSGNTIYF. Based on the CDR3 plus reference TRBV5-1 and TRBJ1-3, the full variable domain is KAGVTQTPRYLIKTRGQQVTLSCSPISGHRSVSWYQQTPGQGLQFLFEYFSETQRNKGNFPGRFSGRQFSNSRSEMNVSTLELGDSALYLCASSPLGQTSSGNTIYFGEGSWLTVV.

V usage is TRBV27 and J usage is TRBJ2-3; weak D call: TRBD2 (5 bases). Trimming left V 5 bases short and J 0 bases short, with 15 bases between. This CDR3 has 16 amino acids. CDR1 is MNHEY, CDR2 SMNVEV, per germline (reference sequence). In nucleotides, the CDR3 is TGTGCCAGCAGTGCCAGCGGAGGTACTAGCACAGATACGCAGTATTTT. This translates into CASSASGGTSTDTQYF.

The chain recombines TRBV2 with TRBJ1-2; 9 positions agree with TRBD1. The CDR3 is made up of 14 amino acids. V was clipped by 5 bases and J by 11 bases; unmatched bases: 12. Germline V lookup: CDR1 SNHLY, CDR2 FYNNEI. This CDR3 reads CASSNRDRDGGYTF. The DNA of the CDR3 is TGTGCCAGCAGTAACCGGGACAGGGATGGGGGGTACACCTTC.

This chain connects TRBV7-2 to TRBJ2-3, with D perhaps matching TRBD1 (7 bases). Trimming removed 1 base at V and 6 bases at J, with 17 bases between. The CDR3 consists of 16 residues. Germline CDR1 reads SGHTA; CDR2 reads FQGNSA. CDR3 region: CASSLGQGGVPDTQYF. CDR3 DNA sequence: TGTGCCAGCAGCTTAGGGCAGGGGGGAGTACCGGATACGCAGTATTTT.